This T cell receptor (beta chain) was recovered during a study of control samples from healthy donors and cancer patients. Trimming took 3 bases from V and 6 from J, leaving 15 bases between them. The CDR3 loop spans 14 amino acids. Germline-derived CDR1 and CDR2 are LNHDA and SQIVND (reference sequence). Profiling relied on immunoSEQ multiplex PCR, and the TCRdb table lists in-frame clones only, not all of them. The data hold approximately 150,000 clones, with roughly nine tenths observed a single time. The chain links TRBV19 to TRBJ2-7; D might be TRBD1 (5 bases). The origin of this receptor is a man aged 25-45 years in good health. Sequencing input: blood. CDR3 sequence: CASSMRQERGEQYF. As DNA, the CDR3 is TGTGCCAGTAGTATGAGGCAGGAAAGGGGCGAGCAGTACTTC.